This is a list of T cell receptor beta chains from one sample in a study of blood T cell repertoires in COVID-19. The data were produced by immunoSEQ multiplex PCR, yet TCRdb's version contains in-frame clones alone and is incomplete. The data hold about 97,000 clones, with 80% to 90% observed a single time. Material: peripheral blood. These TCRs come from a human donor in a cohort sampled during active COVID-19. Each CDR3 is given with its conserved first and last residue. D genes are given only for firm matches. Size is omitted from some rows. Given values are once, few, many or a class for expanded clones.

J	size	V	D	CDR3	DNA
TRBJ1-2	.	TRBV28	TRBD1	CASADGQGYGYTF	TGTGCCAGCGCGGATGGACAGGGTTATGGCTACACCTTC
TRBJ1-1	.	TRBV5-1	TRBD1	CASSFQGVHMNTEAFF	TGCGCCAGCAGCTTCCAGGGGGTACACATGAACACTGAAGCTTTCTTT
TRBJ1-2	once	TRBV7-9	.	CASSPDHRASFGYTF	TGTGCCAGCAGCCCCGACCACAGGGCGTCGTTTGGCTACACCTTC
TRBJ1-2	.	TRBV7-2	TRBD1	CASSLPYRGQGYTF	TGTGCCAGCAGCTTACCCTACAGGGGGCAAGGCTACACCTTC
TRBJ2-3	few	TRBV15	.	CATSSTVEDWDTQYF	TGTGCCACCAGCAGCACCGTCGAGGATTGGGATACGCAGTATTTT
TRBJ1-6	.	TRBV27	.	CASSSYSSYNSPLHF	TGTGCCAGCAGCTCATACAGCTCCTATAATTCACCCCTCCACTTT
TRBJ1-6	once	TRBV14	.	CASSQVPVGARNSPLHF	TGTGCCAGCAGCCAAGTACCCGTGGGGGCGCGGAATTCACCCCTCCACTTT
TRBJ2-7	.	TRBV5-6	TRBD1	CASSRPGQASYEQYF	TGTGCCAGCTCCCGCCCGGGACAGGCCTCCTACGAGCAGTACTTC
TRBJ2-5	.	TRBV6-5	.	CASSYSWAVYQETQYF	TGTGCCAGCAGTTACTCATGGGCTGTGTACCAAGAGACCCAGTACTTC
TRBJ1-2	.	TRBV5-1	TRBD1	CASSQTGGAFGYTF	TGCGCCAGCAGTCAGACAGGGGGCGCGTTTGGCTACACCTTC
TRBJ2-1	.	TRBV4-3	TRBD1	CASSLRTGSSEQFF	TGCGCCAGCAGCTTACGGACAGGGTCGTCTGAGCAGTTCTTC
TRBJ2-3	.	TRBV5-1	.	CASSQDRNTDTQYF	TGCGCCAGCAGCCAAGACAGGAACACAGATACGCAGTATTTT
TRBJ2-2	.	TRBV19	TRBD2	CASSILAGANTGELFF	TGTGCCAGTAGTATACTAGCGGGGGCGAACACCGGGGAGCTGTTTTTT
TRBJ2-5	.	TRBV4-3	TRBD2	CASSQDVPGAGETQYF	TGCGCCAGCAGCCAAGACGTGCCGGGAGCGGGGGAGACCCAGTACTTC